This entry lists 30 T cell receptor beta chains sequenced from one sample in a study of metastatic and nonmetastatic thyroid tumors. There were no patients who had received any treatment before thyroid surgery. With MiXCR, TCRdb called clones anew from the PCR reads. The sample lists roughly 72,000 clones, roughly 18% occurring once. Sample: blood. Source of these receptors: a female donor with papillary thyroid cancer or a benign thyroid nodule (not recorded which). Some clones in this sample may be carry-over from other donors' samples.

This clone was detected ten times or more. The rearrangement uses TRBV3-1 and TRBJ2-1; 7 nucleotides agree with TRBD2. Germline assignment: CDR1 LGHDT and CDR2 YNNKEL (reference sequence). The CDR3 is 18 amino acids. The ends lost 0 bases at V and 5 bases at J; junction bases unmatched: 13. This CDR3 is CASSQDPMGRASDNEQFF. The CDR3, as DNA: TGTGCCAGCAGCCAAGATCCGATGGGGAGGGCGTCCGACAATGAGCAGTTCTTC.

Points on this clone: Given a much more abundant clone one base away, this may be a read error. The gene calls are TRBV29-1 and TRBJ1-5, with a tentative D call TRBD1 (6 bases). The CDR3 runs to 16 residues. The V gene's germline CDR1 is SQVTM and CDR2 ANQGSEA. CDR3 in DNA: TGCGGTCCGGCCAGGGAGGGGGGATATAGCAATCAGCCCCAGCATTTT. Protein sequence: CGPAREGGYSNQPQHF.

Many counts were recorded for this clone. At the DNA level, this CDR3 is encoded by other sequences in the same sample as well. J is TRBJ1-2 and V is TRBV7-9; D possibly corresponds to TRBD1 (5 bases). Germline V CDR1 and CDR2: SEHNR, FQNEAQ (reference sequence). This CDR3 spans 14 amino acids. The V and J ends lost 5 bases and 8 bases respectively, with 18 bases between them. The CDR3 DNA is TGTGCCAGCAGCCCCCTCTTGGGGGATTGGGGCTACACCTTC. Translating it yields CASSPLLGDWGYTF.

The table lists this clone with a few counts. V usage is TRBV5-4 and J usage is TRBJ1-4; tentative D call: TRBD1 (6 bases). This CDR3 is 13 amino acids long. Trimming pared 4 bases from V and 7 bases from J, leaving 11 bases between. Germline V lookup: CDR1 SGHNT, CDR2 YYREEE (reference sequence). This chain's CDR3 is CASSLRGGEKLFF. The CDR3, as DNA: TGTGCCAGCAGCCTAAGAGGGGGTGAAAAACTGTTTTTT.

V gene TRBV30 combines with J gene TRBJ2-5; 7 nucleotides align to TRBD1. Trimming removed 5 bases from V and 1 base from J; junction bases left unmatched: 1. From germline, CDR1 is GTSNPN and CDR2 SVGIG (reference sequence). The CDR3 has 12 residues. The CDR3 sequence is CAWGDSQETQYF. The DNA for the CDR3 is TGTGCCTGGGGGGACAGCCAAGAGACCCAGTACTTC.

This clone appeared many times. CDR3 amino acids: CASKGLAGTDTQYF. DNA for the CDR3: TGTGCCAGTAAAGGTCTAGCAGGCACAGATACGCAGTATTTT. This chain joins TRBV19 and TRBJ2-3; TRBD2 is a possible D gene (5 bases). Trimming removed 7 bases at V and 1 base at J, with 12 bases between. The CDR3 has 14 amino acids. Germline loops: CDR1 LNHDA, CDR2 SQIVND (reference sequence).

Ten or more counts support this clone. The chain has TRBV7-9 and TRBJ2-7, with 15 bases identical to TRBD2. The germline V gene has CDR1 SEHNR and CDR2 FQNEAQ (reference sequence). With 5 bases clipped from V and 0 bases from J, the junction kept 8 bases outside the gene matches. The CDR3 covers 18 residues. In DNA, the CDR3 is TGTGCCAGCAGCCGGACTAGCGGGAGGGCCACTTTCTCCTACGAGCAGTACTTC. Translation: CASSRTSGRATFSYEQYF.

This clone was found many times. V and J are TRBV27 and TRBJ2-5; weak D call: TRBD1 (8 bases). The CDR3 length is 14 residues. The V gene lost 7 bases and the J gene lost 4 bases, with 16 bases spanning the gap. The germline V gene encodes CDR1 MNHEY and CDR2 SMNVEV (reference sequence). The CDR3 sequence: CASILQGGRETQYF. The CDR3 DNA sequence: TGTGCCAGCATACTACAGGGGGGGCGAGAGACCCAGTACTTC.

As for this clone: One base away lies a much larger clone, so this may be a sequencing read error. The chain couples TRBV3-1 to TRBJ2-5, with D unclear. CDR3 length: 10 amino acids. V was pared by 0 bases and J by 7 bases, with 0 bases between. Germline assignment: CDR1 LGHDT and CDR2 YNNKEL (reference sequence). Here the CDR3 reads CASSQETQYF. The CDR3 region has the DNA TGTGCCAGCAGCCAAGAGACCCAGTACTTC.

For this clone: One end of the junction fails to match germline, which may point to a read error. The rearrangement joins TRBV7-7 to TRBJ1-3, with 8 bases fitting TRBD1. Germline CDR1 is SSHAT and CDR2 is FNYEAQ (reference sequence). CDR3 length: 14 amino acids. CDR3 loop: CASSPGQGGGTIYF. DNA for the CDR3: TGTGCTAGCAGCCCAGGACAGGGTGGAGGCACCATATATTTT.

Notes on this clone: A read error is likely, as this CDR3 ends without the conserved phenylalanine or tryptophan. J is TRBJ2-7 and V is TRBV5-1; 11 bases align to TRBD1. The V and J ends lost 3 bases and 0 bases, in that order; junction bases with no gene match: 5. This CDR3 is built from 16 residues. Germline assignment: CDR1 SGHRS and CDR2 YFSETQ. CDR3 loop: CASSCGQGAPSYEQYS. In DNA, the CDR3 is TGCGCCAGCAGCTGCGGACAGGGGGCCCCCTCCTACGAGCAGTACTCC.

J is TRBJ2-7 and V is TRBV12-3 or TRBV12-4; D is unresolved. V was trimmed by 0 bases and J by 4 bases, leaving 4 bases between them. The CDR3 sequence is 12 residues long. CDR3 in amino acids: CASSLAAYEQYF. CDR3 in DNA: TGTGCCAGCAGTTTAGCAGCGTACGAGCAGTACTTC.

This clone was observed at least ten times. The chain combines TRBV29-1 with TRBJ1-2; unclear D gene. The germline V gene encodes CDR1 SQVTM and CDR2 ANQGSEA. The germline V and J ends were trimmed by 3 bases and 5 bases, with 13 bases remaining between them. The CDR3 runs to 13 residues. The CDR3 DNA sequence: TGCAGCGTTGACTCGGACTCCATTTATGGCTACACCTTC. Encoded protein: CSVDSDSIYGYTF.

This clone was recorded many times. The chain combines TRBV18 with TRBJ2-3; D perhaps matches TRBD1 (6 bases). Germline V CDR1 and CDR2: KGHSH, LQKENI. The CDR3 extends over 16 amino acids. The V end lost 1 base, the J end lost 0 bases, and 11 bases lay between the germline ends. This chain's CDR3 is CASSPRGGSSTDTQYF. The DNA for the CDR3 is TGTGCCAGCTCACCACGAGGGGGTTCTAGCACAGATACGCAGTATTTT.

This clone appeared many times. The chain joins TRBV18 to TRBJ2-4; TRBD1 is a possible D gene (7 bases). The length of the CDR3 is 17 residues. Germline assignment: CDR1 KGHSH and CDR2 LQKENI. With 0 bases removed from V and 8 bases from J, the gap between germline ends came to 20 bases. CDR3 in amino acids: CASSPPFGDPRGDIQYF. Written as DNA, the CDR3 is TGTGCCAGCTCACCACCCTTCGGGGACCCCAGGGGGGACATTCAGTACTTC.

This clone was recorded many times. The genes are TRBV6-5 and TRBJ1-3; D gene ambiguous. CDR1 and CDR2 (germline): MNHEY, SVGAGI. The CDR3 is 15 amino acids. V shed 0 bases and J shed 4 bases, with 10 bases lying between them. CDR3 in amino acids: CASSYSLEAGNTIYF. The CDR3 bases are TGTGCCAGCAGTTACTCCTTGGAAGCCGGAAACACCATATATTTT.

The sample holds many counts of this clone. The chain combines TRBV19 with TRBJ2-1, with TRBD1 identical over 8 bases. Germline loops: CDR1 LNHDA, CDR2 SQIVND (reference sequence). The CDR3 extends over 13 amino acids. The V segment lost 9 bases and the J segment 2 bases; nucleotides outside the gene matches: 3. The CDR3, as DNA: TGTGCCAGCCGGGACAGGACCTACAATGAGCAGTTCTTC. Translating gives CASRDRTYNEQFF. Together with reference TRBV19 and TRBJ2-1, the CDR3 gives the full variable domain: DGGITQSPKYLFRKEGQNVTLSCEQNLNHDAMYWYRQDPGQGLRLIYYSQIVNDFQKGDIAEGYSVSREKKESFPLTVTSAQKNPTAFYLCASRDRTYNEQFFGPGTRLTVL.

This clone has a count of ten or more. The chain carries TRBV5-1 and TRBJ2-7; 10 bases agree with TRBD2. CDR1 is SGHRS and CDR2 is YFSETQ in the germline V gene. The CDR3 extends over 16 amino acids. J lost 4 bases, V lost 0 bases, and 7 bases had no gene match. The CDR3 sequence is CASSLGASGRDYEQYF. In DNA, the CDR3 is TGCGCCAGCAGCTTGGGGGCTAGCGGGAGAGATTACGAGCAGTACTTC.

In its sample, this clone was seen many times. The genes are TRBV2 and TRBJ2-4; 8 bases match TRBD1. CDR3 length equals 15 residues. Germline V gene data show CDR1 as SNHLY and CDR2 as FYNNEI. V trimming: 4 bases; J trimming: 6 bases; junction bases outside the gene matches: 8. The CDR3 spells CASSAQTGVGNIQYF. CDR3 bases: TGTGCCAGCAGTGCACAGACAGGGGTGGGAAACATTCAGTACTTC.

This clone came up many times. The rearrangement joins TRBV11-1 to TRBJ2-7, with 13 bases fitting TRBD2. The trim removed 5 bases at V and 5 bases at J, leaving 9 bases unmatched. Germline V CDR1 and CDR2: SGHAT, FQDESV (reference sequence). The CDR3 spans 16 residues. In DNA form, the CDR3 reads TGTGCCAGCAGCCTTAGGACTAGCGGGAGAGGCGACGAGCAGTACTTC. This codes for CASSLRTSGRGDEQYF.

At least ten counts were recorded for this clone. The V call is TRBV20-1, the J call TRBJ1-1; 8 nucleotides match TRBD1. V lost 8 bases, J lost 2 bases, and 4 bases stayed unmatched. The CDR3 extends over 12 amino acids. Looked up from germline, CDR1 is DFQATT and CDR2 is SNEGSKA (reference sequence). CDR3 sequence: CSTGGGNTEAFF. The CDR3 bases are TGCAGTACAGGGGGAGGTAACACTGAAGCTTTCTTT.

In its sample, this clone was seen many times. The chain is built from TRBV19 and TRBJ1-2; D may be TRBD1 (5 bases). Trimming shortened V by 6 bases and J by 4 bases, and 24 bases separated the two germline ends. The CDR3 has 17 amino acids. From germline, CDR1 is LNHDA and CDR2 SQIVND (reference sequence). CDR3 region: CASSRGPGDHQAYGYTF. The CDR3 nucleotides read TGTGCCAGTAGCCGGGGACCCGGGGACCATCAAGCCTATGGCTACACCTTC.

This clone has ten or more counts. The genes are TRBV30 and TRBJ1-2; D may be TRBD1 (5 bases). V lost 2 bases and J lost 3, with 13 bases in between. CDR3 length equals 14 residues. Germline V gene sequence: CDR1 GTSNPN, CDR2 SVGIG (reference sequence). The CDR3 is CAWSPLGGDYGYTF. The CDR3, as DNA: TGTGCCTGGAGTCCATTGGGGGGGGACTATGGCTACACCTTC. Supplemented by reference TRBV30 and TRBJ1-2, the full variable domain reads SQTIHQWPATLVQPVGSPLSLECTVEGTSNPNLYWYRQAAGRGLQLLFYSVGIGQISSEVPQNLSASRPQDRQFILSSKKLLLSDSGFYLCAWSPLGGDYGYTFGSGTRLTVV.

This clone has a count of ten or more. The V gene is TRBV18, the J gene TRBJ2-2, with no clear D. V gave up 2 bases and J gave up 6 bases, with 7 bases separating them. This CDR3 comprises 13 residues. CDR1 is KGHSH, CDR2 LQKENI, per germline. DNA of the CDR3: TGTGCCAGCTCACCAAGGGTTGCCGGGGAGCTGTTTTTT. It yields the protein CASSPRVAGELFF.

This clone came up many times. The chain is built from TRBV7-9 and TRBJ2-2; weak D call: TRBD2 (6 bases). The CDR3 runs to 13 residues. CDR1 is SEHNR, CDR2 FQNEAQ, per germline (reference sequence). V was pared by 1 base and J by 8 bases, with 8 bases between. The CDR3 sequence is CASSLVGLGELFF. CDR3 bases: TGTGCCAGCAGCTTAGTGGGACTGGGGGAGCTGTTTTTT.

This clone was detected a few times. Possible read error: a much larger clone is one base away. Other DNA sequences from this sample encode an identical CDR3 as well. CDR3 nucleotides: TGTGCCAGCAGTTTATCAAGGGGCAATACGCAGTATTTT. It specifies CASSLSRGNTQYF. The V gene is TRBV28, the J gene TRBJ2-3, with D maybe TRBD1 (5 bases). V lost 1 base and J lost 7, with 9 bases in between. Per germline, CDR1 MDHEN and CDR2 SYDVKM. The CDR3 contains 13 residues.

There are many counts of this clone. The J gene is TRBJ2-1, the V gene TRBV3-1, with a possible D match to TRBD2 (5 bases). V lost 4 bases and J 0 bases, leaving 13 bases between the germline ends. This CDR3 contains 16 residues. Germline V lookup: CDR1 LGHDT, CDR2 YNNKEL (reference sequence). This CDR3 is CASSRVLAISYNEQFF. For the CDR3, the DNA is TGTGCCAGCAGCCGCGTCCTAGCTATCTCCTACAATGAGCAGTTCTTC.

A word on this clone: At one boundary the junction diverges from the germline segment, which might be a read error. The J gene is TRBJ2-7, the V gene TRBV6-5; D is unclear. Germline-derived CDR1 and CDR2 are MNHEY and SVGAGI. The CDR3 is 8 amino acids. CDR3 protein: CASSDSYF. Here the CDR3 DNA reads TGTGCCAGCAGTGACTCGTACTTC.

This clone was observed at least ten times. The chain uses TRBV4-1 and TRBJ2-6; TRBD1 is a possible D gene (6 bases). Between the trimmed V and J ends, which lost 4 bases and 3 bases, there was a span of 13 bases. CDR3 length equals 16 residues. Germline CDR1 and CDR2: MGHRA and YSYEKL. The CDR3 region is CASSPEQGLGANVLTF. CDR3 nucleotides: TGCGCCAGCAGCCCGGAGCAGGGGCTTGGGGCCAACGTCCTGACTTTC.

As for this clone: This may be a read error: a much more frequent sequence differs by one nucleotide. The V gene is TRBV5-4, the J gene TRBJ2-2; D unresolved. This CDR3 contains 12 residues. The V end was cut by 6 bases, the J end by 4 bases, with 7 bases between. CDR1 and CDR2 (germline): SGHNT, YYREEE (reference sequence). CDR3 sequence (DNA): TGTGCCAGCATCGACGGCACCGGGGAGCTGTTTTTT. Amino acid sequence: CASIDGTGELFF. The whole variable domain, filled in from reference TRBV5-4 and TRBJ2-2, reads ETGVTQSPTHLIKTRGQQVTLRCSSQSGHNTVSWYQQALGQGPQFIFQYYREEENGRGNFPPRFSGLQFPNYSSELNVNALELDDSALYLCASIDGTGELFFGEGSRLTVL.